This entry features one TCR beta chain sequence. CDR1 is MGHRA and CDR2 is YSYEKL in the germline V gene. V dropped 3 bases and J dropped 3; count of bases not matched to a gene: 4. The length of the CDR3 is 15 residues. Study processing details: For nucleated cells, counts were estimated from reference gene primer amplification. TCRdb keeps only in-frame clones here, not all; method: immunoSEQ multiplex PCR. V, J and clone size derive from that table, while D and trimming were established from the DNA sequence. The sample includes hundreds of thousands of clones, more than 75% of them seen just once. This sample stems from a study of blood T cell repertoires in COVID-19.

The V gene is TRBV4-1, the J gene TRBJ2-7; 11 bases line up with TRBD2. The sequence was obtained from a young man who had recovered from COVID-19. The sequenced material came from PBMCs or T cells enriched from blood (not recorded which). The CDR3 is CASSHVAGGLYEQYF. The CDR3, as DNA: TGCGCCAGCAGCCACGTAGCGGGGGGGCTCTACGAGCAGTACTTC.